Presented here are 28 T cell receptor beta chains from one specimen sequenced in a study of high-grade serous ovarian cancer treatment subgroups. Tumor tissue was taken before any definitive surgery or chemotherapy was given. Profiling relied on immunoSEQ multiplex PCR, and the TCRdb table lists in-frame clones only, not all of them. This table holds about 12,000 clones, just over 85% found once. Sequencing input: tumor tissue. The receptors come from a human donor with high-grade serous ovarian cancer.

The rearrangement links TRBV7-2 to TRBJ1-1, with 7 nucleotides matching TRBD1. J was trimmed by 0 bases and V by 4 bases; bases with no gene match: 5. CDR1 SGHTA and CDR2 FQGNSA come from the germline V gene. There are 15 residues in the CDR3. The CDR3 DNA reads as TGTGCCAGCAGCTACAGGGGCTTCATGAACACTGAAGCTTTCTTT. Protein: CASSYRGFMNTEAFF.

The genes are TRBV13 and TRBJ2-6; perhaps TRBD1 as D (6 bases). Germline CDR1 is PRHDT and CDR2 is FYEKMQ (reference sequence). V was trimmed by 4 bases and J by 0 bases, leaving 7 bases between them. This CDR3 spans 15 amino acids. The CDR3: CASSYRDSGANVLTF. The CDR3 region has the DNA TGTGCCAGCAGCTACAGGGACTCTGGGGCCAACGTCCTGACTTTC.

Here the CDR3 DNA reads TGTGCCAGCAGCTTAAACATCCCAGGCCCGAACACCGGGGAGCTGTTTTTT. Protein sequence: CASSLNIPGPNTGELFF. The chain uses TRBV7-4 and TRBJ2-2, with unresolved D. Trimming left V 2 bases short and J 0 bases short, with 13 bases between. Germline CDR1 and CDR2: SGHVT and SQSDAQ. There are 17 residues in the CDR3.

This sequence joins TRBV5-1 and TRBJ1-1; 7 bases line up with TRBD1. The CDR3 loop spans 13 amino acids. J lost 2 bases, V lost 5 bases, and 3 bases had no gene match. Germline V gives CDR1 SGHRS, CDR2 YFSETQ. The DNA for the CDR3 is TGCGCCAGCAGGACAGGGCCAAACACTGAAGCTTTCTTT. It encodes CASRTGPNTEAFF.

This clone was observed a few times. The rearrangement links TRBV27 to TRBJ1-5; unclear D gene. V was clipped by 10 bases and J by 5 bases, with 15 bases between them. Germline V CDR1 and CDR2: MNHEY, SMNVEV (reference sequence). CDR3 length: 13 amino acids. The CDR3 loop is CATRRRPDQPQHF. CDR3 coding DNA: TGTGCCACGCGTAGAAGACCCGATCAGCCCCAGCATTTT.

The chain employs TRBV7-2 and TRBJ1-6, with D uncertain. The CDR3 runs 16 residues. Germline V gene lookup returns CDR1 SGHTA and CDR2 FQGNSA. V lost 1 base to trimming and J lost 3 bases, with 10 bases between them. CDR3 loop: CASSLGTEFYNSPLHF. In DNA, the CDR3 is TGTGCCAGCAGCTTAGGTACAGAATTCTATAATTCACCCCTCCACTTT.

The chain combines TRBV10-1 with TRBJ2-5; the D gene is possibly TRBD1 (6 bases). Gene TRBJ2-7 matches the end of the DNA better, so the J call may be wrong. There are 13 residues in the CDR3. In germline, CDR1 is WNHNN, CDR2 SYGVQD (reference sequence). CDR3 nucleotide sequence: TGCGCCAGCAGTAAGGGGGATACCTACGAGCAGTACTTC. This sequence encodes CASSKGDTYEQYF.

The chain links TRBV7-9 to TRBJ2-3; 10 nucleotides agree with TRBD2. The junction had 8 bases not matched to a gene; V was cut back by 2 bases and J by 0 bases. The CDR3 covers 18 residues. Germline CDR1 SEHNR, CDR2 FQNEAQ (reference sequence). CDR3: CASSLIPLAGPSTDTQYF. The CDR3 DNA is TGTGCCAGCAGCTTAATTCCACTAGCGGGGCCCAGCACAGATACGCAGTATTTT. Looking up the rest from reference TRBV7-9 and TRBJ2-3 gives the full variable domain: DTGVSQNPRHKITKRGQNVTFRCDPISEHNRLYWYRQTLGQGPEFLTYFQNEAQLEKSRLLSDRFSAERPKGSFSTLEIQRTEQGDSAMYLCASSLIPLAGPSTDTQYFGPGTRLTVL.

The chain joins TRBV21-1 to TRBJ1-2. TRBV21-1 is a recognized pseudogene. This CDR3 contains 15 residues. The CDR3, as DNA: TGTGCCAGCAGCAAAGAGGGAGGGTCGAACTATGGCTACACCTTC. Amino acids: CASSKEGGSNYGYTF.

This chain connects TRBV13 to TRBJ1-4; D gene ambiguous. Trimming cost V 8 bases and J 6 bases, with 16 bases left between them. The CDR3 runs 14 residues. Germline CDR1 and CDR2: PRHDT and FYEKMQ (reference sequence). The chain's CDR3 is CASGEGADDEKLFF. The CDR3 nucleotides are TGTGCCAGCGGAGAGGGAGCCGACGATGAAAAACTGTTTTTT.

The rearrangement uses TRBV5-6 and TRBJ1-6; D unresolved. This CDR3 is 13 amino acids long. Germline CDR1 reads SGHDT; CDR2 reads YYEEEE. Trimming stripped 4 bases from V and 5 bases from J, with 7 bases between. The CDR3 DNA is TGTGCCAGCAGCGTAATGGATAATTCACCCCTCCACTTT. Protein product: CASSVMDNSPLHF.

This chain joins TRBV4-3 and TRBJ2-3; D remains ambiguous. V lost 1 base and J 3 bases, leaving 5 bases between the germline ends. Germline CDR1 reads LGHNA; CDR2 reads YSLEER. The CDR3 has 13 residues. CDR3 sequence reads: CASSQGDTDTQYF. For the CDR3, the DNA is TGCGCCAGCAGCCAAGGGGATACAGATACGCAGTATTTT.

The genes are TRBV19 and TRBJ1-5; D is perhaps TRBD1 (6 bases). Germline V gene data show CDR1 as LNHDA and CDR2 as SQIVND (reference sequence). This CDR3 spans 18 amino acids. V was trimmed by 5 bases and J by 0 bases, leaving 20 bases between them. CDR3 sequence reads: CASSQQGGISYSNQPQHF. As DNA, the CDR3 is TGTGCCAGTAGTCAACAGGGTGGAATCTCCTATAGCAATCAGCCCCAGCATTTT.

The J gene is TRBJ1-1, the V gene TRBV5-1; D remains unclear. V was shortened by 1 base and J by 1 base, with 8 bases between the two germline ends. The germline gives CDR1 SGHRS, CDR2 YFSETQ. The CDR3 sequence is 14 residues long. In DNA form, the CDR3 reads TGCGCCAGCAGCTTGAGTACTGCGAACACTGAAGCTTTCTTT. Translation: CASSLSTANTEAFF.

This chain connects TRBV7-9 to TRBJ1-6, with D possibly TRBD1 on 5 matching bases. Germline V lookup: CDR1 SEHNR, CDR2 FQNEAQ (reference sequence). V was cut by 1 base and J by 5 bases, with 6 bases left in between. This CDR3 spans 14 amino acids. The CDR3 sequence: CASSLEGDNSPLHF. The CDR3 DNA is TGTGCCAGCAGCTTAGAAGGGGATAATTCACCCCTCCACTTT.

The CDR3 DNA reads as TGTGCCATCAGTGTACAGGGGGCTCGTGGCTACACCTTC. Its translation: CAISVQGARGYTF. The chain joins TRBV10-3 to TRBJ1-2; 9 bases are shared with TRBD1. V lost 4 bases to trimming and J lost 7 bases; unmatched junction nucleotides: 4. Germline V gene sequence: CDR1 ENHRY, CDR2 SYGVKD. The CDR3 covers 13 residues.

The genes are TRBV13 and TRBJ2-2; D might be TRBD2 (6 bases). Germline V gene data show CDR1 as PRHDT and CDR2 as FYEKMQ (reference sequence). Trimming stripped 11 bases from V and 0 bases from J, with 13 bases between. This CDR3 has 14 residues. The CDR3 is CASAGNPNTGELFF. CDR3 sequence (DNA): TGTGCCTCGGCGGGGAACCCGAACACCGGGGAGCTGTTTTTT. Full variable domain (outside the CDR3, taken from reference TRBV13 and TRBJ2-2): AAGVIQSPRHLIKEKRETATLKCYPIPRHDTVYWYQQGPGQDPQFLISFYEKMQSDKGSIPDRFSAQQFSDYHSELNMSSLELGDSALYFCASAGNPNTGELFFGEGSRLTVL.

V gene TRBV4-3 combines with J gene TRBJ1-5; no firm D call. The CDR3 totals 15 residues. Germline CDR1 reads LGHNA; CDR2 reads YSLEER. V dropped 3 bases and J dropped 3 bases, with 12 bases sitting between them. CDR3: CASSQEFDPNQPQHF. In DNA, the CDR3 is TGCGCCAGCAGCCAGGAGTTTGATCCCAATCAGCCCCAGCATTTT.

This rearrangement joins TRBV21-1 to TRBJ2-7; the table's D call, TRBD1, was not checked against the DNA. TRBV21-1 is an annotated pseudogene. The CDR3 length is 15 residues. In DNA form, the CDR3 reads TGTGCCAGCAGCAAAGGGCGGGACAGCTCCTACGAGCAGTACGTC. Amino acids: CASSKGRDSSYEQYV.

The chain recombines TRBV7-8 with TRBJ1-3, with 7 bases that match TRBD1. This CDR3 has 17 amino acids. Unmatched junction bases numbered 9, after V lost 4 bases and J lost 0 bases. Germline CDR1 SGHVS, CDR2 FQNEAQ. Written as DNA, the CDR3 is TGTGCCAGCAGCTCCGGCAGACAGGGCCACTCTGGAAACACCATATATTTT. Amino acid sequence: CASSSGRQGHSGNTIYF.

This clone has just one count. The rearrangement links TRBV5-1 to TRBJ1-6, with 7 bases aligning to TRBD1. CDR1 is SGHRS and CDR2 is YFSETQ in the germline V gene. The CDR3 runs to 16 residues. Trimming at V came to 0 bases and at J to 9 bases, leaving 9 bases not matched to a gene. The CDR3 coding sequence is TGCGCCAGCAGCTTGGCCCTACAGGGGCTGGGTTCACCCCTCCACTTT. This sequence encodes CASSLALQGLGSPLHF.

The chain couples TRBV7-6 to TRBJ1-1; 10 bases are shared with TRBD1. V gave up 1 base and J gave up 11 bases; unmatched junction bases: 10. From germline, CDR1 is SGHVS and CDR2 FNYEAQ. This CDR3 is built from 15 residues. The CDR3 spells CASSLGGTGDFRAFF. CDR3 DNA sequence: TGTGCCAGCAGCTTAGGCGGGACAGGGGATTTCAGGGCTTTCTTT.

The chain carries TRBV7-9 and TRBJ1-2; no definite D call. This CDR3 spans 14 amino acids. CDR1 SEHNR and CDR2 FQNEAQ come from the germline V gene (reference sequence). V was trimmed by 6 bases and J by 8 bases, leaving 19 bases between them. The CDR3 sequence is CASRSAVTRRGYTF. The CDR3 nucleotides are TGTGCCAGCAGGTCTGCTGTAACCCGGAGGGGCTACACCTTC.

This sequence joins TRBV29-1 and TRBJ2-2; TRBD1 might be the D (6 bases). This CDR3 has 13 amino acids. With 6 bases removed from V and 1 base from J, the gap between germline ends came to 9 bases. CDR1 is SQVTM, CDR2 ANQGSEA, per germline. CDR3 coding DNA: TGCAGCGTCGGGACAAGGAACACCGGGGAGCTGTTTTTT. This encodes CSVGTRNTGELFF.

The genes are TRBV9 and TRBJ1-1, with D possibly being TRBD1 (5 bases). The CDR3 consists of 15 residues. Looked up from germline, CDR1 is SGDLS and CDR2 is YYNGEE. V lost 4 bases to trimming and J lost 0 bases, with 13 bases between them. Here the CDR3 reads CASSPRDGLNTEAFF. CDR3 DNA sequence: TGTGCCAGCAGCCCAAGGGACGGCTTGAACACTGAAGCTTTCTTT.

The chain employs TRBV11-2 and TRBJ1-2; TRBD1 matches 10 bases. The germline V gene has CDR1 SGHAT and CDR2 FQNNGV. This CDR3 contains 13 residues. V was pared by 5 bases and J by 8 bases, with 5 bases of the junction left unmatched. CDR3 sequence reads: CASSNGTGEGYTF. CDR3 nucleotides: TGTGCCAGCAGCAACGGGACAGGGGAAGGCTACACCTTC. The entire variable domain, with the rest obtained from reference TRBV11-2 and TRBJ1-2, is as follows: EAGVAQSPRYKIIEKRQSVAFWCNPISGHATLYWYQQILGQGPKLLIQFQNNGVVDDSQLPKDRFSAERLKGVDSTLKIQPAKLEDSAVYLCASSNGTGEGYTFGSGTRLTVV.

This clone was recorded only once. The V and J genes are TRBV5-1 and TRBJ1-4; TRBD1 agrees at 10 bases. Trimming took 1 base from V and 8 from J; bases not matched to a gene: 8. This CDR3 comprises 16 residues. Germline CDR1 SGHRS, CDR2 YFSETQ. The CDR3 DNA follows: TGCGCCAGCAGCTTGTCTGTGGGACAGGGGTCCGAAAAACTGTTTTTT. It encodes CASSLSVGQGSEKLFF. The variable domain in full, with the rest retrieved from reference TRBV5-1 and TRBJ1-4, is KAGVTQTPRYLIKTRGQQVTLSCSPISGHRSVSWYQQTPGQGLQFLFEYFSETQRNKGNFPGRFSGRQFSNSRSEMNVSTLELGDSALYLCASSLSVGQGSEKLFFGSGTQLSVL.

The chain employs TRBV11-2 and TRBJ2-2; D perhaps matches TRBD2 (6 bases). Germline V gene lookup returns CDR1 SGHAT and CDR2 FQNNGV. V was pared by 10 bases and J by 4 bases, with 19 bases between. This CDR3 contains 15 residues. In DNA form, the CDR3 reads TGTGCCACCAGACCCTTTACTAGCACCACCGGGGAGCTGTTTTTT. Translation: CATRPFTSTTGELFF.